The 11 T cell receptor beta chains below all came from one sample that was sequenced in a study of radiotherapy plus CTLA-4 blockade in lung cancer. Clones were read by immunoSEQ multiplex PCR, and TCRdb kept only the in-frame ones, dropping some. The data contain over 85,000 clones, 88% of them singletons. The source material was peripheral blood, sampled from a patient treated with radiotherapy plus ipilimumab. Every receptor here comes from a human donor with non-small cell lung cancer that progressed on radiotherapy plus ipilimumab.

CDR3 residues: CASRGTSGRGGPYEQYF. CDR3 nucleotide sequence: TGTGCCAGCAGGGGGACTAGCGGAAGAGGGGGGCCCTACGAGCAGTACTTC. The chain couples TRBV2 to TRBJ2-7; 11 bases fit TRBD2. The CDR3 is 17 amino acids. Looked up from germline, CDR1 is SNHLY and CDR2 is FYNNEI. With V trimmed by 6 bases and J by 2 bases, 12 bases remained unmatched.

The chain recombines TRBV6-1 with TRBJ1-5; TRBD1 aligns across 8 bases. Trimming cost V 7 bases and J 2 bases; bases outside gene matches: 4. Germline V gene sequence: CDR1 MNHNS, CDR2 SASEGT. The length of the CDR3 is 14 residues. The DNA of the CDR3 is TGTGCCAGCATGCCGGGACAGGGCAATCAGCCCCAGCATTTT. This codes for CASMPGQGNQPQHF.

J is TRBJ2-5 and V is TRBV5-1, with no clear D. Between the trimmed V and J ends, which lost 1 base and 5 bases, there was a span of 6 bases. This CDR3 comprises 12 residues. The germline V gene encodes CDR1 SGHRS and CDR2 YFSETQ. The CDR3 sequence is CASSLPSETQYF. The CDR3, as DNA: TGCGCCAGCAGCTTGCCATCGGAGACCCAGTACTTC.

The CDR3 protein is CASSRTGPNQPQHF. CDR3 sequence (DNA): TGTGCCAGCAGTCGGACAGGCCCCAATCAGCCCCAGCATTTT. The V gene is TRBV6-6, the J gene TRBJ1-5, with 7 bases fitting TRBD1. This CDR3 has 14 amino acids. Germline V gives CDR1 MNHNY, CDR2 SVGAGI (reference sequence). The V gene end was trimmed by 5 bases and the J gene end by 3 bases; junction bases not matched to a gene: 4.

The chain uses TRBV27 and TRBJ1-2; TRBD1 is a possible D gene (5 bases). The CDR3 consists of 13 residues. Germline assignment: CDR1 MNHEY and CDR2 SMNVEV (reference sequence). The germline V and J ends were trimmed by 2 bases and 5 bases, with 9 bases remaining between them. The CDR3 coding sequence is TGTGCCAGCAGTTTAGGGGGGGGGTATGGCTACACCTTC. Translated: CASSLGGGYGYTF.

V gene TRBV6-5 combines with J gene TRBJ1-5; no clear D gene. The germline V and J ends were trimmed by 10 bases and 0 bases, with 10 bases remaining between them. Germline V gives CDR1 MNHEY, CDR2 SVGAGI. The length of the CDR3 is 13 residues. The DNA for the CDR3 is TGTGCCACTTCGGACTTTAGCAATCAGCCCCAGCATTTT. It encodes CATSDFSNQPQHF.

This clone was found once. CDR3 coding DNA: TGCAGCGCGGGACAGATGAACACTGAAGCTTTCTTT. This codes for CSAGQMNTEAFF. The J gene is TRBJ1-1, the V gene TRBV29-1; 7 bases fit TRBD1. Germline CDR1 and CDR2: SQVTM and ANQGSEA. Trimming at V came to 7 bases and at J to 0 bases, leaving 2 bases not matched to a gene. The CDR3 loop spans 12 amino acids.

This chain connects TRBV7-8 to TRBJ2-7; D call uncertain. There are 13 residues in the CDR3. CDR1 is SGHVS, CDR2 FQNEAQ, per germline. The ends were cut back, 1 base at V and 6 bases at J, with 10 bases in the middle. The CDR3 sequence: CASSLVGGREQYF. The DNA of the CDR3 is TGTGCCAGCAGCTTAGTAGGTGGACGCGAGCAGTACTTC.

This rearrangement joins TRBV2 to TRBJ1-5; maybe TRBD1 (5 bases). The CDR3 extends over 12 amino acids. V was cut by 7 bases and J by 5 bases, with 9 bases left in between. Germline-derived CDR1 and CDR2 are SNHLY and FYNNEI. The CDR3 DNA reads TGTGCCAGCAAAGGGGACCATCAGCCCCAGCATTTT. It codes for CASKGDHQPQHF.

The V and J genes are TRBV7-3 and TRBJ2-3, with D possibly TRBD1 on 5 matching bases. Germline CDR1 reads SGHTA; CDR2 reads FQGTGA. The CDR3 totals 15 residues. V was cut by 4 bases and J by 0 bases, with 11 bases left in between. The CDR3 coding sequence is TGTGCCAGCAGCTCACAGGCAACTAGCACAGATACGCAGTATTTT. Amino acids: CASSSQATSTDTQYF.

As DNA, the CDR3 is TGTGCCAGCAGCTTAGGGACGGGGGTCGCTGAAGCTTTCTTT. Its protein is CASSLGTGVAEAFF. The chain recombines TRBV7-8 with TRBJ1-1; the D gene is possibly TRBD1 (5 bases). Per germline, CDR1 SGHVS and CDR2 FQNEAQ. This CDR3 region has 14 residues. The V gene lost 1 base and the J gene lost 6 bases, with 12 bases spanning the gap.